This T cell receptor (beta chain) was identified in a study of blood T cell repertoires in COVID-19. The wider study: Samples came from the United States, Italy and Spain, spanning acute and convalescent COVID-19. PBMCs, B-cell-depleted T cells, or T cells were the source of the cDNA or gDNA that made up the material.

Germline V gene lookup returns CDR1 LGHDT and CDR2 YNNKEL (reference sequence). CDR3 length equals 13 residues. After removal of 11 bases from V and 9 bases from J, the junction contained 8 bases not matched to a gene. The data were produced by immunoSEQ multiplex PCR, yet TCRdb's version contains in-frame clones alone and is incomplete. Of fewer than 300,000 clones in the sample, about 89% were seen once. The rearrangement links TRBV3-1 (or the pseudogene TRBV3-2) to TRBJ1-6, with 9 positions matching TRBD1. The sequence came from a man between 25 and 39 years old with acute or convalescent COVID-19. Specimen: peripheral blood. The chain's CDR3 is CACRDRDSSPLHF. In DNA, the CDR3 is TGTGCCTGCCGGGACAGGGATTCTTCACCCCTCCACTTT.